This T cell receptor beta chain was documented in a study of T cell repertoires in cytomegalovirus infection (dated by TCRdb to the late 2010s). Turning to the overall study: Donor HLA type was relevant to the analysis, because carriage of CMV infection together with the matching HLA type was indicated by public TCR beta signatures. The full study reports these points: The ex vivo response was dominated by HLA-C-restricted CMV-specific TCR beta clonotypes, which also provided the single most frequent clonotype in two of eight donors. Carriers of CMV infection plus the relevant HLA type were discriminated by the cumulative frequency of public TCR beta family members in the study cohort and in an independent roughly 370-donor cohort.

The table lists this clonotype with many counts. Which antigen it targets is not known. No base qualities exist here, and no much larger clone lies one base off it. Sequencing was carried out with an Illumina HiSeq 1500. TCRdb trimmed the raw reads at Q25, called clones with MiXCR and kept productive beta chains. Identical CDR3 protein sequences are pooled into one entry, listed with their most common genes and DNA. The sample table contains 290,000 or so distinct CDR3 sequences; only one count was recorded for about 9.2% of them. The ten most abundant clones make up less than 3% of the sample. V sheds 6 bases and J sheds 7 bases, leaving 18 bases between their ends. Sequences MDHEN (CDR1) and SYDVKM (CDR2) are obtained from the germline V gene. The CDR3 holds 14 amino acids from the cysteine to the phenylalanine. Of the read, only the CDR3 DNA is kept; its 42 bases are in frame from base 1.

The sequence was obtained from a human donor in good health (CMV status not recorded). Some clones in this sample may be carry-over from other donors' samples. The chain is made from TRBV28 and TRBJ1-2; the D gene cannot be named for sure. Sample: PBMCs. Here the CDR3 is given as CASRLTSSGAGYTF. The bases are TGTGCCAGCAGACTGACATCCTCGGGAGCTGGCTACACCTTC.